Described below is a single T cell receptor beta chain sequence and its context. The CDR3 has 15 residues. Germline lookup yields CDR1 MNHEY and CDR2 SMNVEV (reference sequence). V lost 5 bases, J lost 7 bases, and 13 bases stayed unmatched. This specimen belongs to a study of beta chain features in type 1 diabetes. cDNA synthesis used the whole RNA isolate, giving expressed TCRB sequences. Some clones are missing from TCRdb's copy, which holds only in-frame ones; the method was immunoSEQ multiplex PCR. Altogether approximately 170,000 clones are present, over 7.5% being singletons, with the ten largest covering 2% to 3%.

This sequence originates from a young woman in good health. Material for sequencing was central memory CD4+ T cells from blood. V gene TRBV27 combines with J gene TRBJ1-2, with TRBD1 matching over 7 bases. CDR3 region: CASSQRPGTVGGYTF. For the CDR3, the DNA is TGTGCCAGCAGTCAAAGACCCGGGACAGTCGGTGGCTACACCTTC.